The entry below describes one T cell receptor (beta chain). Germline V CDR1 and CDR2: SGHTA, FQGNSA. The CDR3 consists of 15 residues. The record originates from a study of cytomegalovirus exposure and HLA in healthy donors. The primer mix had 60 Vbeta and 13 Jbeta primers. Clones were sequenced by immunoSEQ multiplex PCR, and TCRdb holds only the in-frame ones, with some missing. The table has roughly 100,000 clones, roughly three quarters seen once. The sequencing sample was made of PBMCs. The sequence was collected from a female donor in good health and CMV-seronegative. The chain joins TRBV7-2 to TRBJ2-5, with 10 nucleotides matching TRBD2. The J call could be wrong; TRBJ2-7 is a better fit for the DNA end. DNA of the CDR3: TGTGCCAGCAGCAGACGACTAGCGGGCCAGGCCGAGCAGTACTTC. Translation: CASSRRLAGQAEQYF.